This T cell receptor (beta chain) was sequenced in a study of OX40 agonist ivuxolimab in advanced cancers. Overall study: Patients were dosed with the agonistic anti-OX40 (CD134) antibody ivuxolimab. Overall study findings and caveats: CD8+ T cells (on average) carried more expanded clones than CD4+ T cells.

In the case of this clone: Its target is unknown.

Germline loops: CDR1 MNHEY, CDR2 SMNVEV (reference sequence). The ends lost 6 bases at V and 5 bases at J; junction bases unmatched: 9. This CDR3 region has 14 residues. Autoimmune disease history or systemic immunosuppression led to patient exclusion. TCRdb's table, derived via immunoSEQ multiplex PCR, lists solely in-frame clones and lacks some. The table records roughly 48,000 clones, around nine tenths of them present only once. This receptor was obtained from an adult with an advanced solid tumor such as melanoma, head and neck, liver or kidney cancer. The chain has TRBV27 and TRBJ2-7; 8 bases are a match to TRBD1. Sequencing was performed on CD4+ or CD8+ T cells sorted from blood, taken in a trial of the OX40 agonist ivuxolimab. CDR3 sequence: CASSSITGGDEQYF. As DNA, the CDR3 is TGTGCCAGCAGCTCCATAACAGGGGGTGACGAGCAGTACTTC.